This T cell receptor beta chain came from a study of T cells after yellow fever vaccination. Study-wide findings and caveats: A small proportion of clonotypes was detected in both the CD4 and CD8 compartments. Subsequent booster samples again held most clones from primary vaccination (roughly 95% CD4, roughly 90% CD8).

CDR3 size: 14 residues. Trimming cost V 4 bases and J 6 bases, with 16 bases left between them. CDR1 and CDR2 from the germline V gene are SGHNT and YYREEE (reference sequence). TCRdb re-derived calls from the 5' RACE reads in MiXCR, one entry per CDR3 protein. Found here are under 150,000 distinct CDR3 sequences, approximately 16% of them singletons; the top ten hold roughly 45%. This clonotype was seen just once. Its matching antigen is unknown. This sequence joins TRBV5-4 and TRBJ1-1, with D tentatively TRBD1 (6 bases). The material was CD8+ T cells sorted from PBMCs, obtained 5 days after the yellow fever booster vaccination. The source is a man aged 18 to 30 who received the YFV17D yellow fever vaccine. The CDR3, as DNA: TGTGCCAGCAGCCCCCATCAGGGGTCGCCTGAAGCTTTCTTT. Encoded protein: CASSPHQGSPEAFF.